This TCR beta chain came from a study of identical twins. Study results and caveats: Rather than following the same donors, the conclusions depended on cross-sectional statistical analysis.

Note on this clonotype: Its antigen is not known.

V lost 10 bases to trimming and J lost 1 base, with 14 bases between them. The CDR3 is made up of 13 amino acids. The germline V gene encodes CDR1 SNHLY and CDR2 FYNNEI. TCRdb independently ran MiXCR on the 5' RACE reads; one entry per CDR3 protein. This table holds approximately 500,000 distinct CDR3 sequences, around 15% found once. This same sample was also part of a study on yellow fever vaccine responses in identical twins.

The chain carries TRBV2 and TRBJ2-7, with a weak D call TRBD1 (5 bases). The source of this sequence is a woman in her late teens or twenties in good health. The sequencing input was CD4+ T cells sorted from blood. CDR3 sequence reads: CATNSGRSYEQYF. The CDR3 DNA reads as TGTGCCACGAATTCAGGGCGTTCCTACGAGCAGTACTTC.